The next 20 T cell receptor beta chains were all read from a single sample in a study of blood T cell repertoires in COVID-19. Assay used: immunoSEQ multiplex PCR; TCRdb lists only in-frame clones, some missing. The sample includes about 220,000 clones, around 87% of them seen just once. Input material: PBMCs or T cells enriched from blood (not recorded which). Receptor source: a woman under 30 in a cohort exposed to, infected with or recovered from COVID-19 (not recorded which).

V usage is TRBV10-1 and J usage is TRBJ2-7; the match to TRBD1 covers 10 bases. J lost 5 bases, V lost 4 bases, and 5 bases had no gene match. Per the germline V gene, CDR1 is WNHNN and CDR2 is SYGVQD (reference sequence). This CDR3 region has 14 residues. This chain's CDR3 is CASSGGQGGHEQYF. In DNA, the CDR3 is TGCGCCAGCAGTGGCGGACAGGGGGGCCACGAGCAGTACTTC.

The genes are TRBV7-9 and TRBJ1-5; no clear D gene. This CDR3 contains 13 residues. CDR1 is SEHNR and CDR2 is FQNEAQ in the germline V gene (reference sequence). The ends were cut back, 1 base at V and 6 bases at J, with 7 bases in the middle. This CDR3 is CASSLGQIQPQHF. The CDR3 region has the DNA TGTGCCAGCAGCTTAGGTCAGATTCAGCCCCAGCATTTT.

A single count supports this clone. Here the CDR3 DNA reads TGTGCCAGCCGCTTGAGCGGGGGGACGCATGAGCAGTTCTTC. Its protein is CASRLSGGTHEQFF. V is TRBV27 and J is TRBJ2-1, with TRBD2 identical over 9 bases. Germline values: CDR1 MNHEY, CDR2 SMNVEV (reference sequence). The CDR3 is 14 residues long. The ends lost 8 bases at V and 8 bases at J; junction bases unmatched: 10.

This clone occurred once. The chain carries TRBV28 and TRBJ2-3, with D unresolved. V lost 5 bases to trimming and J lost 6 bases, with 9 bases between them. Germline V gene sequence: CDR1 MDHEN, CDR2 SYDVKM. This CDR3 contains 12 residues. The CDR3 nucleotides are TGTGCCAGCAGTATTACGAGCGATACGCAGTATTTT. As protein: CASSITSDTQYF.

The chain couples TRBV7-8 to TRBJ1-5, with D possibly matching TRBD1 (5 bases). With 0 bases removed from V and 3 bases from J, the gap between germline ends came to 18 bases. There are 18 residues in the CDR3. The germline V gene has CDR1 SGHVS and CDR2 FQNEAQ. The CDR3 spells CASSLAVRQQVPNQPQHF. The CDR3 DNA reads TGTGCCAGCAGCTTAGCAGTTAGGCAACAGGTTCCCAATCAGCCCCAGCATTTT.

The gene calls are TRBV3-1 (or the pseudogene TRBV3-2) and TRBJ2-7; a possible D gene is TRBD2 (6 bases). V lost 4 bases, J lost 1 base, and 11 bases lay in between. This CDR3 has 14 residues. Germline V CDR1 and CDR2: LGHDT, YNNKEL (reference sequence). The CDR3 sequence: CASSPGLLSYEQYF. CDR3 in DNA: TGTGCCAGCAGCCCGGGACTTCTGTCCTACGAGCAGTACTTC.

This chain connects TRBV14 to TRBJ2-5; D unclear. The CDR3 extends over 13 amino acids. Trimming took 0 bases from V and 2 from J, leaving 4 bases between them. Per germline, CDR1 SGHDN and CDR2 FVKESK. DNA of the CDR3: TGTGCCAGCAGCCAAGACCCACAAGAGACCCAGTACTTC. It codes for CASSQDPQETQYF.

This chain joins TRBV3-1 (or the pseudogene TRBV3-2) and TRBJ1-2; 12 bases line up with TRBD1. The CDR3 covers 17 residues. The germline V gene has CDR1 LGHDT and CDR2 YNNKEL (reference sequence). V gave up 0 bases and J gave up 10 bases; unmatched junction bases: 12. CDR3 nucleotide sequence: TGTGCCAGCAGCCAAGAGGGGTTCCGGGACAGGGGGCTGTCCTACACCTTC. Translating it yields CASSQEGFRDRGLSYTF.

This clone was counted a single time. V usage is TRBV28 and J usage is TRBJ2-2, with D unclear. There are 13 residues in the CDR3. V was cut by 3 bases and J by 5 bases, with 7 bases left in between. Germline-derived CDR1 and CDR2 are MDHEN and SYDVKM. In DNA, the CDR3 is TGTGCCAGCAGTTTTTTGCGTACCGGGGAGCTGTTTTTT. Its translation: CASSFLRTGELFF.

This chain uses TRBV4-1 with TRBJ2-1; 9 nucleotides agree with TRBD2. Germline V lookup: CDR1 MGHRA, CDR2 YSYEKL. V lost 0 bases to trimming and J lost 5 bases; unmatched junction nucleotides: 14. CDR3 length equals 19 residues. The chain's CDR3 is CASSQDWMEGGGADNEQFF. Here the CDR3 DNA reads TGCGCCAGCAGCCAAGATTGGATGGAAGGCGGGGGGGCCGACAATGAGCAGTTCTTC.

The chain combines TRBV3-1 (or the pseudogene TRBV3-2) with TRBJ1-2, with D possibly TRBD1 on 5 matching bases. This CDR3 spans 13 amino acids. The V and J ends lost 0 bases and 7 bases respectively, with 9 bases between them. The V gene's germline CDR1 is LGHDT and CDR2 YNNKEL (reference sequence). For the CDR3, the DNA is TGTGCCAGCAGCCAAGACCAGGGTTTTGGCTACACCTTC. This encodes CASSQDQGFGYTF.

The chain has TRBV19 and TRBJ2-5; 11 bases are shared with TRBD1. The CDR3 sequence is 15 residues long. V was clipped by 5 bases and J by 4 bases; unmatched bases: 6. Germline V gives CDR1 LNHDA, CDR2 SQIVND (reference sequence). The CDR3 DNA reads as TGTGCCAGTAGTCCAAGGACAGGGGGCGGAGAGACCCAGTACTTC. Translated: CASSPRTGGGETQYF.

The V call is TRBV5-1, the J call TRBJ2-1; 7 bases are shared with TRBD2. The CDR3 contains 13 residues. Germline V gives CDR1 SGHRS, CDR2 YFSETQ. Unmatched junction bases numbered 4, after V lost 5 bases and J lost 5 bases. The chain's CDR3 is CASRVGGDNEQFF. CDR3 nucleotides: TGCGCCAGCAGAGTGGGAGGGGACAATGAGCAGTTCTTC. Looking up the rest from reference TRBV5-1 and TRBJ2-1 gives the full variable domain: KAGVTQTPRYLIKTRGQQVTLSCSPISGHRSVSWYQQTPGQGLQFLFEYFSETQRNKGNFPGRFSGRQFSNSRSEMNVSTLELGDSALYLCASRVGGDNEQFFGPGTRLTVL.

V and J are TRBV6-1 and TRBJ2-3; D is ambiguous. CDR1 and CDR2 from the germline V gene are MNHNS and SASEGT. V was cut by 1 base and J by 4 bases, with 9 bases left in between. This CDR3 contains 14 residues. The CDR3 sequence is CASSEGEVADTQYF. In nucleotides, the CDR3 is TGTGCCAGCAGTGAAGGAGAGGTGGCAGATACGCAGTATTTT.

V usage is TRBV2 and J usage is TRBJ2-7; TRBD2 matches at 13 bases. This CDR3 region has 13 residues. CDR1 and CDR2 from the germline V gene are SNHLY and FYNNEI. V was pared by 7 bases and J by 6 bases, with 3 bases of the junction left unmatched. The CDR3 coding sequence is TGTGCCAGCAAGAGACTAGCGGGAGGCGAGCAGTACTTC. Its protein product is CASKRLAGGEQYF.

The chain employs TRBV5-1 and TRBJ2-1; D may be TRBD2 (6 bases). V was clipped by 0 bases and J by 5 bases, with 6 bases between them. The CDR3 length is 13 residues. The germline V gene has CDR1 SGHRS and CDR2 YFSETQ. The CDR3: CASSLERDNEQFF. The CDR3 nucleotides read TGCGCCAGCAGCTTGGAGCGGGACAATGAGCAGTTCTTC.

The chain joins TRBV9 to TRBJ1-6, with 7 bases that match TRBD1. Germline CDR1 is SGDLS and CDR2 is YYNGEE. The CDR3 covers 12 residues. This chain's CDR3 is CASGTENSPLHF. The CDR3 region has the DNA TGTGCGTCGGGGACAGAAAATTCACCCCTCCACTTT.

This chain uses TRBV19 with TRBJ2-1, with D possibly TRBD1 on 6 matching bases. This CDR3 contains 13 residues. Trimming shortened V by 3 bases and J by 6 bases, and 9 bases separated the two germline ends. Germline loops: CDR1 LNHDA, CDR2 SQIVND (reference sequence). CDR3 amino acids: CASSMGHFNEQFF. DNA for the CDR3: TGTGCCAGTAGTATGGGACACTTCAATGAGCAGTTCTTC.

This clone was detected once. The chain is built from TRBV12-5 and TRBJ1-2, with 10 bases that match TRBD1. The CDR3 has 14 amino acids. The V gene's germline CDR1 is LGHNT and CDR2 FRNRAP. The V segment lost 5 bases and the J segment 3 bases; nucleotides outside the gene matches: 3. This CDR3 reads CASGRTGGDYGYTF. In DNA form, the CDR3 reads TGTGCTAGTGGTAGGACAGGGGGGGACTATGGCTACACCTTC.

This rearrangement joins TRBV2 to TRBJ1-6; possibly TRBD1 for D (5 bases). This CDR3 has 13 amino acids. V gave up 9 bases and J gave up 8 bases, with 14 bases separating them. Germline V gene sequence: CDR1 SNHLY, CDR2 FYNNEI. This CDR3 reads CASRDFRDSPLHF. In nucleotides, the CDR3 is TGTGCCAGTAGGGACTTTCGCGATTCACCCCTCCACTTT.